This T cell receptor beta chain was found in a study of shared clonotypes between healthy human individuals. Study-level points and caveats: Sampling involved blood alone; tissue repertoires likely differ.

Genomic DNA of every subset was divided equally among multiple immunoSEQ plates. TCRdb's table, derived via immunoSEQ multiplex PCR, lists solely in-frame clones and lacks some. The profile shows under 700,000 clones, 85% to 95% of them singletons. As for this clone: What it binds is not known.

Naive CD8 isolation took CD45RO-negative cells positively selected for CCR7 and excluded terminally differentiated effector memory CD45RA+ cells. The source of this sequence is a woman aged 25 to 39 in good health. Sequenced: naive CD8+ T cells sorted from blood.

CDR3 bases: TGTGCCAGCGCGGCTAGCGGTTACAATGAGCAGTTCTTC. Its translation: CASAASGYNEQFF. The chain joins TRBV2 to TRBJ2-1; 7 bases are shared with TRBD2. Germline CDR1 and CDR2: SNHLY and FYNNEI. The V segment lost 8 bases and the J segment 4 bases; nucleotides outside the gene matches: 5. This CDR3 region has 13 residues.